This T cell receptor (beta chain) comes out of a study of CD8 T cells in ankylosing spondylitis. General study findings and limits: Disease-associated clones were reportedly significantly overrepresented in matched ankylosing spondylitis synovial fluid. In reactive arthritis synovial fluid and blood, some motif variants had been reported before. Under 10 highly homologous variants formed a TCR beta motif that appeared characteristic of ankylosing spondylitis blood. The authors found the disease-linked clones to be CD8+ and relatively rare in peripheral blood.

A single record per CDR3 protein comes from TCRdb applying MiXCR to the 5' RACE reads. The repertoire holds around 770,000 distinct CDR3 sequences, about 12% seen once, with approximately 0.5% in the top ten. Of note for this clonotype: Its antigen is as yet unknown.

Sample: blood, either unsorted or a sorted T cell fraction (not recorded which). The source of this sequence is a male donor with ankylosing spondylitis.

CDR3 loop: CASSRFSGEQYF. CDR3 nucleotide sequence: TGTGCCAGCAGCCGGTTTTCGGGCGAGCAGTACTTC. The chain carries TRBV5-6 and TRBJ2-7, with D uncertain. Looked up from germline, CDR1 is SGHDT and CDR2 is YYEEEE. With 4 bases removed from V and 6 bases from J, the gap between germline ends came to 11 bases. This CDR3 spans 12 amino acids.